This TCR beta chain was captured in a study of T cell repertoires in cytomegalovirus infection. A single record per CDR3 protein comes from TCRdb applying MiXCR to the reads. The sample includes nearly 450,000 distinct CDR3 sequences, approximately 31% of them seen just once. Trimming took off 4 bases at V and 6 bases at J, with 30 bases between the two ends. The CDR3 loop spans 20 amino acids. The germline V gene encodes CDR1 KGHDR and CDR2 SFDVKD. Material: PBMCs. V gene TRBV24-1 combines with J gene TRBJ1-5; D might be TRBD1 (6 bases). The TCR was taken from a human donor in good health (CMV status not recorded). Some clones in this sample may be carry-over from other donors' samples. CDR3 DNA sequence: TGTGCCACCAGTGAGGAATGGGGGCTGAGAGTCCCTCAGACTTCTCAGCCCCAGCATTTT. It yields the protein CATSEEWGLRVPQTSQPQHF.